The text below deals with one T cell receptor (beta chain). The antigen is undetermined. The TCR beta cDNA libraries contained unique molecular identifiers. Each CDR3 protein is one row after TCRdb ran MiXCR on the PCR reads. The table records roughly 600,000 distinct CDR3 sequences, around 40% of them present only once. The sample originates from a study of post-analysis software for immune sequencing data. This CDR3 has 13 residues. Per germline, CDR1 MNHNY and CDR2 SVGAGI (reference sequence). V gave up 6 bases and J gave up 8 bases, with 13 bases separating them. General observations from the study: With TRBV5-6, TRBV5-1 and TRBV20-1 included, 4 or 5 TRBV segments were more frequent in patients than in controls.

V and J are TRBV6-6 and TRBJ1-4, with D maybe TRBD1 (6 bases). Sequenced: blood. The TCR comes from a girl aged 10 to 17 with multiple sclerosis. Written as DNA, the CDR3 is TGTGCCAGCAGACGGGACACCCTCGAAAAACTGTTTTTT. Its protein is CASRRDTLEKLFF.